The 20 T cell receptor beta chains in this list originate from one sample, sequenced in a study of cytomegalovirus exposure and HLA in healthy donors. The PCR ran on 60 Vbeta and 13 Jbeta primers. Generated by immunoSEQ multiplex PCR, the TCRdb table keeps only in-frame clones and is missing some. The listing records tens of thousands of clones. Sequenced material: PBMCs. Receptor source: a female donor in good health and CMV-seropositive.

V is TRBV19 and J is TRBJ1-5, with 9 bases aligning to TRBD1. With V trimmed by 4 bases and J by 8 bases, 6 bases remained unmatched. The CDR3 totals 14 residues. The germline V gene has CDR1 LNHDA and CDR2 SQIVND (reference sequence). The CDR3 here is CASSRTGDVEPQHF. The DNA of the CDR3 is TGTGCCAGTAGTAGGACAGGGGACGTGGAGCCCCAGCATTTT.

The chain recombines TRBV11-2 with TRBJ2-5, with TRBD1 matching 7 bases. V gave up 5 bases and J gave up 2 bases; unmatched junction bases: 5. The CDR3 is 14 amino acids. Looked up from germline, CDR1 is SGHAT and CDR2 is FQNNGV. Here the CDR3 DNA reads TGTGCCAGCAGCCCGCGGACAGGTCAAGAGACCCAGTACTTC. Residues: CASSPRTGQETQYF.

The J gene is TRBJ1-4, the V gene TRBV6-5; possible D gene TRBD1, 6 bases. Trimming took off 0 bases at V and 7 bases at J, with 12 bases between the two ends. The CDR3 spans 15 residues. Germline lookup yields CDR1 MNHEY and CDR2 SVGAGI. Written as DNA, the CDR3 is TGTGCCAGCAGTTACTCGAAACAGGGTTTTGAAAAACTGTTTTTT. Its translation: CASSYSKQGFEKLFF.

The chain links TRBV5-6 to TRBJ2-3; TRBD2 matches at 9 bases. V shed 3 bases and J 2 bases; nucleotides not matched to a gene: 7. Germline lookup yields CDR1 SGHDT and CDR2 YYEEEE. The CDR3 totals 16 residues. CDR3 region: CASSSYSGSPTDTQYF. CDR3 nucleotide sequence: TGTGCCAGCAGCTCCTATAGCGGGAGCCCCACAGATACGCAGTATTTT.

The chain has TRBV5-1 and TRBJ2-1; TRBD2 matches at 7 bases. This CDR3 is 16 amino acids long. Losses at the gene ends were 4 bases for V and 6 bases for J; bases not matched to a gene: 13. The germline V gene encodes CDR1 SGHRS and CDR2 YFSETQ. This chain's CDR3 is CASSPNDILALNEQFF. The CDR3 DNA is TGCGCCAGCAGCCCCAACGATATACTAGCGCTCAATGAGCAGTTCTTC. Full variable domain (missing parts from reference TRBV5-1 and TRBJ2-1): KAGVTQTPRYLIKTRGQQVTLSCSPISGHRSVSWYQQTPGQGLQFLFEYFSETQRNKGNFPGRFSGRQFSNSRSEMNVSTLELGDSALYLCASSPNDILALNEQFFGPGTRLTVL.

J is TRBJ2-1 and V is TRBV5-4, with a weak D call TRBD1 (6 bases). In germline, CDR1 is SGHNT, CDR2 YYREEE (reference sequence). The length of the CDR3 is 13 residues. V lost 3 bases and J lost 6, with 10 bases in between. The CDR3 protein is CASSWGQLNEQFF. DNA for the CDR3: TGTGCCAGCAGCTGGGGACAACTCAATGAGCAGTTCTTC.

The chain recombines TRBV7-9 with TRBJ2-3; 7 nucleotides align to TRBD2. V lost 2 bases to trimming and J lost 3 bases; unmatched junction nucleotides: 11. The CDR3 extends over 17 amino acids. CDR1 and CDR2 (germline): SEHNR, FQNEAQ (reference sequence). The CDR3 sequence: CASSLRREILVTDTQYF. CDR3 DNA sequence: TGTGCCAGCAGCTTACGGCGGGAGATCTTGGTAACAGATACGCAGTATTTT. The full variable domain, its missing parts supplied by reference TRBV7-9 and TRBJ2-3, is DTGVSQNPRHKITKRGQNVTFRCDPISEHNRLYWYRQTLGQGPEFLTYFQNEAQLEKSRLLSDRFSAERPKGSFSTLEIQRTEQGDSAMYLCASSLRREILVTDTQYFGPGTRLTVL.

To note about this clone: Other DNA sequences within the sample encode an identical CDR3. The CDR3 reads CASSDGTAPSTDTQYF. DNA for the CDR3: TGTGCCAGCAGTGACGGGACAGCACCTAGCACAGATACGCAGTATTTT. The V call is TRBV6-1, the J call TRBJ2-3, with 7 bases aligning to TRBD1. Germline-derived CDR1 and CDR2 are MNHNS and SASEGT. V shed 3 bases, J shed 0 bases, and the junction held 6 bases outside the gene matches. The CDR3 is made up of 16 amino acids.

The rearrangement uses TRBV10-3 and TRBJ2-7; a weak D match, TRBD2 (5 bases). V dropped 8 bases and J dropped 6 bases, with 5 bases sitting between them. This CDR3 has 9 residues. Germline lookup yields CDR1 ENHRY and CDR2 SYGVKD. CDR3 nucleotides: TGTGCCATCGGGAGCGAGCAGTACTTC. As protein: CAIGSEQYF.

This chain links TRBV6-5 with TRBJ2-5; TRBD1 matches 9 bases. Germline assignment: CDR1 MNHEY and CDR2 SVGAGI. The CDR3 extends over 15 amino acids. The ends lost 4 bases at V and 5 bases at J; junction bases unmatched: 8. CDR3 amino acids: CASSSTGTGRETQYF. The CDR3 bases are TGTGCCAGCAGTTCCACCGGGACAGGGAGGGAGACCCAGTACTTC.

The gene calls are TRBV7-6 and TRBJ2-3, with D possibly being TRBD1 (5 bases). Germline CDR1 and CDR2: SGHVS and FNYEAQ. This CDR3 is built from 16 residues. V gave up 4 bases and J gave up 6 bases, with 20 bases separating them. Here the CDR3 reads CASSSTGHPGSDTQYF. The CDR3 DNA follows: TGTGCCAGCAGCTCAACCGGACACCCTGGAAGTGATACGCAGTATTTT. The entire variable domain, with the rest obtained from reference TRBV7-6 and TRBJ2-3, is as follows: GAGVSQSPRYKVTKRGQDVALRCDPISGHVSLYWYRQALGQGPEFLTYFNYEAQQDKSGLPNDRFSAERPEGSISTLTIQRTEQRDSAMYRCASSSTGHPGSDTQYFGPGTRLTVL.

The chain couples TRBV5-1 to TRBJ2-1; 9 bases are a match to TRBD1. Germline CDR1 and CDR2: SGHRS and YFSETQ. V gave up 4 bases and J gave up 7 bases; unmatched junction bases: 9. CDR3 length: 15 amino acids. The CDR3, as DNA: TGCGCCAGCAGCCCTTGGGGGACAGGGATAAATGAGCAGTTCTTC. Translated, it gives CASSPWGTGINEQFF.

The chain is built from TRBV14 and TRBJ2-5; 10 bases fit TRBD2. The germline gives CDR1 SGHDN, CDR2 FVKESK. The CDR3 runs to 15 residues. V lost 5 bases, J lost 4 bases, and 7 bases stayed unmatched. The CDR3 bases are TGTGCCAGCAGCTCACTAGCGGGGTTGTCAGAGACCCAGTACTTC. Translated, it gives CASSSLAGLSETQYF.

The chain has TRBV6-1 and TRBJ2-7; 8 nucleotides line up with TRBD1. CDR3 size: 14 residues. Per the germline V gene, CDR1 is MNHNS and CDR2 is SASEGT. V shed 8 bases, J shed 2 bases, and the junction held 8 bases outside the gene matches. DNA of the CDR3: TGTGCCAGCTCCCCGACAGGGGCGCCCTACGAGCAGTACTTC. Translating gives CASSPTGAPYEQYF.

J is TRBJ1-5 and V is TRBV29-1; TRBD1 agrees at 8 bases. Germline CDR1 is SQVTM and CDR2 is ANQGSEA. The CDR3 spans 14 residues. The V gene end was trimmed by 6 bases and the J gene end by 5 bases; junction bases not matched to a gene: 9. For the CDR3, the DNA is TGCAGCGTGACAGGACAGGGAAGGGATCAGCCCCAGCATTTT. Its translation is CSVTGQGRDQPQHF. Variable domain in full (rest from reference TRBV29-1 and TRBJ1-5): SAVISQKPSRDICQRGTSLTIQCQVDSQVTMMFWYRQQPGQSLTLIATANQGSEATYESGFVIDKFPISRPNLTFSTLTVSNMSPEDSSIYLCSVTGQGRDQPQHFGDGTRLSIL.

The chain carries TRBV29-1 and TRBJ2-2; 7 nucleotides line up with TRBD1. This CDR3 contains 13 residues. From germline, CDR1 is SQVTM and CDR2 ANQGSEA. V dropped 8 bases and J dropped 1; count of bases not matched to a gene: 4. The CDR3 reads CSIRQGNTGELFF. CDR3 in DNA: TGCAGCATCAGACAGGGGAACACCGGGGAGCTGTTTTTT.

The chain joins TRBV14 to TRBJ1-4; 7 nucleotides line up with TRBD1. V lost 4 bases and J lost 8; bases outside the gene matches: 7. CDR3 size: 14 residues. Germline CDR1 SGHDN, CDR2 FVKESK. In DNA form, the CDR3 reads TGTGCCAGCAGCCTGAAGGGGGCGCGGGAAAAACTGTTTTTT. Its translation is CASSLKGAREKLFF. Using reference TRBV14 and TRBJ1-4 for the parts outside the CDR3, the full variable domain is EAGVTQFPSHSVIEKGQTVTLRCDPISGHDNLYWYRRVMGKEIKFLLHFVKESKQDESGMPNNRFLAERTGGTYSTLKVQPAELEDSGVYFCASSLKGAREKLFFGSGTQLSVL.

The rearrangement joins TRBV6-5 to TRBJ2-7; weak D call: TRBD2 (6 bases). The length of the CDR3 is 14 residues. V was pared by 0 bases and J by 2 bases, with 8 bases between. CDR1 and CDR2 (germline): MNHEY, SVGAGI. This CDR3 is CASSYSLAAYEQYF. Here the CDR3 DNA reads TGTGCCAGCAGTTACTCACTAGCCGCCTACGAGCAGTACTTC.

The chain recombines TRBV4-2 with TRBJ2-5; TRBD2 matches at 9 bases. The germline gives CDR1 LGHNA, CDR2 YNFKEQ. The J segment lost 5 bases and the V segment lost 5 bases, leaving 9 bases of the junction unmatched. The CDR3 covers 15 residues. The CDR3 DNA reads TGTGCCAGCAGCTTAACAAGCGGGAGGAGGGAGACCCAGTACTTC. It encodes CASSLTSGRRETQYF.

CDR3 in amino acids: CASRDRGLYTEAFF. As DNA, the CDR3 is TGTGCCAGCAGGGACAGGGGGTTGTACACTGAAGCTTTCTTT. V gene TRBV6-1 combines with J gene TRBJ1-1; 10 nucleotides line up with TRBD1. J lost 3 bases, V lost 6 bases, and 4 bases had no gene match. This CDR3 region has 14 residues. Germline-derived CDR1 and CDR2 are MNHNS and SASEGT.